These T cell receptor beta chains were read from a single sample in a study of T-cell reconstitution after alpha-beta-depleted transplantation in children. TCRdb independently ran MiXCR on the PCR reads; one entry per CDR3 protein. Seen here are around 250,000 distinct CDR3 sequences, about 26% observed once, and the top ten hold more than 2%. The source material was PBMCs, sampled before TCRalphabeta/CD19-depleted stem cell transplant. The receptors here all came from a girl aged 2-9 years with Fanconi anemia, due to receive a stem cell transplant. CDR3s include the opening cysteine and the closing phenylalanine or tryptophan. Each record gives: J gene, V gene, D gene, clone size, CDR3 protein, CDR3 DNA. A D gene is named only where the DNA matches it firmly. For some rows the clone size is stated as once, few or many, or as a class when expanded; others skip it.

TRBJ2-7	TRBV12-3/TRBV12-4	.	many	CASSSGGLEQYF	TGTGCCAGCAGTTCAGGGGGGCTCGAGCAGTACTTC
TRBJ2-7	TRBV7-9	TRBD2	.	CASSLTSGAITYEQYF	TGTGCCAGCAGCTTAACTAGCGGAGCCATAACCTACGAGCAGTACTTC
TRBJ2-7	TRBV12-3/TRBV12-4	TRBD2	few	CASSWDSGVSYEQYF	TGTGCCAGCAGTTGGGATAGCGGGGTCTCCTACGAGCAGTACTTC
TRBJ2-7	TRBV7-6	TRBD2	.	CASSLIIPNKNSGRASEQYF	TGTGCCAGCAGCTTAATTATTCCCAACAAAAATAGCGGGAGGGCCTCCGAGCAGTACTTC
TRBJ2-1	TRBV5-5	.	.	CASSLYGGASYNEQFF	TGTGCCAGCAGCTTGTATGGGGGTGCTTCCTACAATGAGCAGTTCTTC
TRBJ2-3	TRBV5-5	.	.	CASSFGHSFTDTQYF	TGTGCCAGCAGCTTCGGACATTCTTTCACAGATACGCAGTATTTT
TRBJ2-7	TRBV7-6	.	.	CASQVVGVTGSYEQYF	TGTGCCAGCCAAGTCGTTGGGGTGACTGGCTCCTACGAGCAGTACTTC
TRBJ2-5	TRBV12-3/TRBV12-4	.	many	CASTYGTGQETQYF	TGTGCCAGCACTTATGGGACGGGCCAAGAGACCCAGTACTTC
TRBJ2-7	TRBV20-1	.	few	CSARDRGGAPPYEQYF	TGCAGTGCTAGAGATCGCGGCGGGGCGCCTCCCTACGAGCAGTACTTC
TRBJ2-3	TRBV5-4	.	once	CASSSGSDTQYF	TGTGCCAGCAGCTCGGGATCTGATACGCAGTATTTT
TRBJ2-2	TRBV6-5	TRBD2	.	CAGSYSGSGGWFAGELFF	TGTGCCGGCAGTTACTCGGGTAGCGGGGGATGGTTCGCCGGGGAGCTGTTTTTT
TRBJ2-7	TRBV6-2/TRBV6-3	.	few	CASSYRAGPLLGEQYF	TGTGCCAGCAGTTATCGGGCAGGACCTCTGTTGGGCGAGCAGTACTTC
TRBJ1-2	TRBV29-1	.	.	CSVSGYTF	TGCAGCGTAAGTGGCTACACCTTC
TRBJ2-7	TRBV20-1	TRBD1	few	CIARDTRTGPYEQYF	TGCATTGCTAGAGACACTCGGACAGGGCCCTACGAGCAGTACTTC
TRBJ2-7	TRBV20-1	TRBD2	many	CSATSLGTSGIYEQYF	TGCAGTGCTACCTCACTCGGGACTAGCGGGATCTACGAGCAGTACTTC
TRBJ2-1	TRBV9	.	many	CASSVEGRYNEQFF	TGTGCCAGCAGCGTAGAAGGGAGGTACAATGAGCAGTTCTTC
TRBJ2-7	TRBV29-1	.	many	CSVAEGHYPYEQYF	TGCAGCGTTGCTGAAGGTCACTACCCCTACGAGCAGTACTTC
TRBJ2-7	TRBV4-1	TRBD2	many	CASSLISGSATYEQYF	TGCGCCAGCAGCCTTATTAGCGGGAGCGCTACCTACGAGCAGTACTTC
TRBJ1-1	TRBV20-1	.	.	CSARDGFRGAFF	TGCAGTGCTAGAGATGGCTTCAGGGGCGCTTTCTTT
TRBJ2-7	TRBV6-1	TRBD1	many	CASRLLQGAVEQYF	TGTGCCAGCAGGCTTCTACAGGGGGCGGTCGAGCAGTACTTC
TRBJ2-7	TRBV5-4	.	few	CASSLGQASYEQYF	TGTGCCAGCAGCTTGGGACAAGCTTCCTACGAGCAGTACTTC
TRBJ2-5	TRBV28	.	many	CASAGGVETQYF	TGTGCCAGCGCGGGCGGAGTGGAGACCCAGTACTTC
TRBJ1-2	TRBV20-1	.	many	CSARVVGGTYGYTF	TGCAGTGCTAGAGTCGTCGGGGGGACCTATGGCTACACCTTC
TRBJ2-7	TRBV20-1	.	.	CSASPDGSTYEQYF	TGCAGTGCTTCTCCTGACGGGAGTACCTACGAGCAGTACTTC
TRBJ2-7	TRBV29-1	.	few	CSVESGTSYEQYF	TGCAGCGTTGAATCAGGGACTTCCTACGAGCAGTACTTC
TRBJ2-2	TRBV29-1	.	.	CSVMGRGGAGELFF	TGCAGCGTTATGGGCAGGGGGGGTGCCGGGGAGCTGTTTTTT
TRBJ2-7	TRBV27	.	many	CASGWGYEQYF	TGTGCCAGCGGCTGGGGCTACGAGCAGTACTTC
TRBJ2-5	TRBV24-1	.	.	CATSDPDRFQETQYF	TGTGCCACCAGTGACCCCGACCGCTTTCAAGAGACCCAGTACTTC
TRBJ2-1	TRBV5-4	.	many	CASSYMNNEQFF	TGTGCCAGCAGCTACATGAACAATGAGCAGTTCTTC
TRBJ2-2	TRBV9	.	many	CASSVRPANTGELFF	TGTGCCAGCAGCGTCAGACCAGCGAACACCGGGGAGCTGTTTTTT
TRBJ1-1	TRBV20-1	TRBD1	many	CSARGRQGTNTEAFF	TGCAGTGCTAGGGGAAGACAGGGAACGAACACTGAAGCTTTCTTT
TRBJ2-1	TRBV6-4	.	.	CASSKVGARDNEQFF	TGTGCCAGCAGTAAAGTCGGGGCTAGGGACAATGAGCAGTTCTTC
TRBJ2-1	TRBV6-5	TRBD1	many	CASSYGTGVSYNEQFF	TGTGCCAGCAGTTACGGGACAGGGGTGTCCTACAATGAGCAGTTCTTC
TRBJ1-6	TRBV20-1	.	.	CSALRGRSSYNSPLHF	TGCAGTGCGCTTCGGGGGCGGAGCTCCTATAATTCACCCCTCCACTTT
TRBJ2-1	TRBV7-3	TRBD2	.	CASSSFSGTYNEQFF	TGTGCCAGCAGCTCCTTTAGCGGGACTTACAATGAGCAGTTCTTC
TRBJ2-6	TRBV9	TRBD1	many	CASSAPGQVRTLPSGANVLTF	TGTGCCAGCAGCGCCCCCGGACAGGTCCGGACACTGCCCTCTGGGGCCAACGTCCTGACTTTC
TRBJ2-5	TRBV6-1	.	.	CASSEGRNQETQYF	TGTGCCAGCAGTGAAGGCCGAAACCAAGAGACCCAGTACTTC
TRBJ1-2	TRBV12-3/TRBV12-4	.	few	CASSHPTGAPNYGYTF	TGTGCCAGCAGCCACCCGACTGGGGCACCTAACTATGGCTACACCTTC
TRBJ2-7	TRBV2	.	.	CASEGLPLRGQYF	TGTGCCAGTGAGGGACTTCCCCTACGTGGGCAGTACTTC
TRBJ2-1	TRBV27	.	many	CASSAPGSSYNEQFF	TGTGCCAGCAGTGCACCAGGTAGCTCCTACAATGAGCAGTTCTTC
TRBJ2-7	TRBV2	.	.	CASSEGTANSYEQYF	TGTGCCAGCAGTGAAGGGACGGCCAACTCCTACGAGCAGTACTTC
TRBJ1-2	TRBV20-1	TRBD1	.	CSALDRAYGYTF	TGCAGTGCTCTCGACAGGGCCTATGGCTACACCTTC
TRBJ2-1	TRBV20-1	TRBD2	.	CSARVSGKYNEQFF	TGCAGTGCTAGGGTTAGCGGGAAATATAATGAGCAGTTCTTC
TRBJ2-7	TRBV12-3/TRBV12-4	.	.	CASRYIGYEQYF	TGTGCCAGCAGATACATTGGCTACGAGCAGTACTTC
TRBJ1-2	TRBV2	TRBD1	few	CASSRQGSGYTF	TGTGCCAGCAGTCGACAGGGGAGCGGCTACACCTTC
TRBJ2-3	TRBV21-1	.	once	CASSKRREAPTDTQYF	TGTGCCAGCAGCAAAAGGCGTGAGGCCCCCACAGATACGCAGTATTTT
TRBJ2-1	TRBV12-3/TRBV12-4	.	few	CASSLEVSGRFF	TGTGCCAGCAGTTTAGAGGTCTCAGGGAGGTTCTTC
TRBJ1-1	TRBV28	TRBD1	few	CASTLQGRAEAFF	TGTGCCAGCACTCTACAGGGGAGGGCTGAAGCTTTCTTT
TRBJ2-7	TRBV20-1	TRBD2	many	CSAPWREGPYEQYF	TGCAGTGCTCCTTGGCGGGAGGGCCCCTACGAGCAGTACTTC
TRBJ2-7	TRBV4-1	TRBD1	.	CASSQERLGTASYEQYF	TGCGCCAGCAGCCAAGAACGGTTGGGGACAGCCTCCTACGAGCAGTACTTC
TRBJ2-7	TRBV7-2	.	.	CASSRDLVHEQYF	TGTGCCAGCAGCAGAGACCTAGTCCACGAGCAGTACTTC
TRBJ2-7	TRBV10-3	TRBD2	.	CATKAGGIYEQYF	TGTGCCACGAAAGCGGGAGGGATCTACGAGCAGTACTTC
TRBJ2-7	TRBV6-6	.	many	CASSQGLYEQYF	TGTGCCAGTAGTCAGGGGCTCTACGAGCAGTACTTC
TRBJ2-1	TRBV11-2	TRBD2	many	CASSFREGNEQFF	TGTGCCAGCAGCTTTCGGGAGGGCAATGAGCAGTTCTTC
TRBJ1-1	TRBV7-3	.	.	CASSFQGGSGTEAFF	TGTGCCAGCAGCTTCCAAGGGGGTTCAGGGACTGAAGCTTTCTTT
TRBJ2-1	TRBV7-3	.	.	CASSLSFFPGYNEQFF	TGTGCCAGCAGCTTATCGTTTTTTCCCGGGTACAATGAGCAGTTCTTC
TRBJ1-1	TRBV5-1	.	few	CASSGGPRTTNTEAFF	TGCGCCAGCAGCGGCGGGCCACGGACCACTAACACTGAAGCTTTCTTT
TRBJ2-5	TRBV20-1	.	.	CSATLFLALAASFVETQYF	TGCAGTGCTACGCTTTTCCTGGCTTTAGCGGCTTCCTTTGTAGAGACCCAGTACTTC
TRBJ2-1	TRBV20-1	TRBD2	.	CSARGGRSGGTQSYNEQFF	TGCAGTGCTAGAGGGGGACGTAGCGGGGGAACTCAATCCTACAATGAGCAGTTCTTC